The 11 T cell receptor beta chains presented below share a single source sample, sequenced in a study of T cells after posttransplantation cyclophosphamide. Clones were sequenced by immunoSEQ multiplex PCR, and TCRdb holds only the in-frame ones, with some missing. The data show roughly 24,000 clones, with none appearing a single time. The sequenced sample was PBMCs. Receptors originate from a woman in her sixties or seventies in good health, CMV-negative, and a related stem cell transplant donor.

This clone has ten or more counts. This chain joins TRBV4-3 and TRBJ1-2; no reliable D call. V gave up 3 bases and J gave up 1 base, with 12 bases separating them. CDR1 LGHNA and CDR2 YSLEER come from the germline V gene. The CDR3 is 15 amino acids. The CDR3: CASSHGTGINYGYTF. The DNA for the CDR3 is TGCGCCAGCAGCCACGGAACGGGGATTAACTATGGCTACACCTTC.

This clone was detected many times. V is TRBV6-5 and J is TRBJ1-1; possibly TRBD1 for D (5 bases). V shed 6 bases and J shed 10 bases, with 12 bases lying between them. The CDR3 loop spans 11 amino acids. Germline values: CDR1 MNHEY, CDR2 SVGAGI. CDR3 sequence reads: CASSSGWAAFF. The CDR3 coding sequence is TGTGCCAGCAGCTCAGGGTGGGCAGCTTTCTTT.

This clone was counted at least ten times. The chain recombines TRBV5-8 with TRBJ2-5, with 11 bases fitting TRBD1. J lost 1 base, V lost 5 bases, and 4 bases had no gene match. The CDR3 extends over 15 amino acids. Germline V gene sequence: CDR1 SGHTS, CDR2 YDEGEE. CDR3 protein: CASSGTGGFQETQYF. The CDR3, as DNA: TGTGCCAGCAGTGGGACAGGGGGGTTCCAAGAGACCCAGTACTTC.

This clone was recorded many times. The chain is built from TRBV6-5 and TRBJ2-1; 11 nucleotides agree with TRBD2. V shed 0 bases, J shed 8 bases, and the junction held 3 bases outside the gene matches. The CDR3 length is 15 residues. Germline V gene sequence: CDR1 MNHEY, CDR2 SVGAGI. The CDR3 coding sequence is TGTGCCAGCAGTTACTCGATAGCGGGAGGGTATGAGCAGTTCTTC. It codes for CASSYSIAGGYEQFF.

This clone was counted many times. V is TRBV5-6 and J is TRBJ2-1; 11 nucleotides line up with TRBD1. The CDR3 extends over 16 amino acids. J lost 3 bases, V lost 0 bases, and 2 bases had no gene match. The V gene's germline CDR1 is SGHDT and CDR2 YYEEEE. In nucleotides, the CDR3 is TGTGCCAGCAGCTTGGGGGGGACAGGGGGCTACAATGAGCAGTTCTTC. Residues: CASSLGGTGGYNEQFF.

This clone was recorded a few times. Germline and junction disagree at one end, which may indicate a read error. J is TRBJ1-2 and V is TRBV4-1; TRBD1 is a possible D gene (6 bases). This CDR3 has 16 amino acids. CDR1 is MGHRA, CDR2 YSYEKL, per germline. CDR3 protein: CASGQDRQGTSWGYTF. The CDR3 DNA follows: TGCGCCAGCGGCCAAGATCGTCAGGGGACGAGTTGGGGCTACACCTTC.

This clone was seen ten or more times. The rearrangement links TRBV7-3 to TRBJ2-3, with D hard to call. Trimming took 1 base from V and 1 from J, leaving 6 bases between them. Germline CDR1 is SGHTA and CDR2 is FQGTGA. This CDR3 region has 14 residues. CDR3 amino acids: CASSLRPRTDTQYF. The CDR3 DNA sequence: TGTGCCAGCAGCTTAAGGCCTCGCACAGATACGCAGTATTTT.

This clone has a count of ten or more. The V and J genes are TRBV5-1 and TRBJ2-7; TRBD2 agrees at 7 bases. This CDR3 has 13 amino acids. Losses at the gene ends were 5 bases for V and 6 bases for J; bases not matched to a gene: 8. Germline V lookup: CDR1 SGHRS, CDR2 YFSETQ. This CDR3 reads CASSRDYPLEQYF. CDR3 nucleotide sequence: TGCGCCAGCAGTCGGGACTACCCGCTCGAGCAGTACTTC.

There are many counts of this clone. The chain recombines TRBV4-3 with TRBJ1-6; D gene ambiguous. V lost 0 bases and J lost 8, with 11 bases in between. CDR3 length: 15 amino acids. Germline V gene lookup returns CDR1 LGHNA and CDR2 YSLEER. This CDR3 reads CASSQEATRYSPLHF. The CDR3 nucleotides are TGCGCCAGCAGCCAAGAAGCGACGCGTTATTCACCCCTCCACTTT.

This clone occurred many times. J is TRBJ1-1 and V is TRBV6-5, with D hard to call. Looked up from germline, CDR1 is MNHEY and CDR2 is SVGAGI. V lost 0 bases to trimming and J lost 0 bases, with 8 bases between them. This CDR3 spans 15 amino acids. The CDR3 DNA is TGTGCCAGCAGTTACTCGAGGGCGGTGAACACTGAAGCTTTCTTT. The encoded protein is CASSYSRAVNTEAFF.

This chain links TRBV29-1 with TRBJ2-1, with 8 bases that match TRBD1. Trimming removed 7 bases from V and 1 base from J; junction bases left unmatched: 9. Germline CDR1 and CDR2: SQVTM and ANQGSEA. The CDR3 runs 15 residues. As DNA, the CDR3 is TGCAGCGCGTCTATAGGACAGGGTTCCTACAATGAGCAGTTCTTC. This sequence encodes CSASIGQGSYNEQFF.